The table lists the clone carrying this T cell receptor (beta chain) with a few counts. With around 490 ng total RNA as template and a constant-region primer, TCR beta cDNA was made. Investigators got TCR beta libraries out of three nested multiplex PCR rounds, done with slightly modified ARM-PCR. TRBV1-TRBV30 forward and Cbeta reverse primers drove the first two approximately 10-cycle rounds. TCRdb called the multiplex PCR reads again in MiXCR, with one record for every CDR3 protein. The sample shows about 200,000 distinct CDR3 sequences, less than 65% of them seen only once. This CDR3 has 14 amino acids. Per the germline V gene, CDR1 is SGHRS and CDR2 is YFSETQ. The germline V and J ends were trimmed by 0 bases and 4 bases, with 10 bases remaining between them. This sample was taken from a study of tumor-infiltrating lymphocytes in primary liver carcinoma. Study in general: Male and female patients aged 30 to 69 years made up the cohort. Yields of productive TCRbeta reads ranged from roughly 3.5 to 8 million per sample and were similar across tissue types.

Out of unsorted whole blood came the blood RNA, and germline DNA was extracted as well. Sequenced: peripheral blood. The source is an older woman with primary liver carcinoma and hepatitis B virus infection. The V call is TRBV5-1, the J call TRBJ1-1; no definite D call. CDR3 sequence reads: CASSLEQTGTEAFF. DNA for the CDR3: TGCGCCAGCAGCTTGGAACAGACGGGCACTGAAGCTTTCTTT. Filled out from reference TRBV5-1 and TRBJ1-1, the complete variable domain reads KAGVTQTPRYLIKTRGQQVTLSCSPISGHRSVSWYQQTPGQGLQFLFEYFSETQRNKGNFPGRFSGRQFSNSRSEMNVSTLELGDSALYLCASSLEQTGTEAFFGQGTRLTVV.